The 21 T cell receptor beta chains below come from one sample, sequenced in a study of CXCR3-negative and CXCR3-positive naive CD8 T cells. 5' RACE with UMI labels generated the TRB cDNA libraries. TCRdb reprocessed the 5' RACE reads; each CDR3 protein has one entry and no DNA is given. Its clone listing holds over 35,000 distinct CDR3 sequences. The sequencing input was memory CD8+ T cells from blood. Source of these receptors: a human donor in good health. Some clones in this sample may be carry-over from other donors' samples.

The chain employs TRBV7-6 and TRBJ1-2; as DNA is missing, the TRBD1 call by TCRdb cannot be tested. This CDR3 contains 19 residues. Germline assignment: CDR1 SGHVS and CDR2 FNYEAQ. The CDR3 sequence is CASSAVDFEEGVVHYGYTF.

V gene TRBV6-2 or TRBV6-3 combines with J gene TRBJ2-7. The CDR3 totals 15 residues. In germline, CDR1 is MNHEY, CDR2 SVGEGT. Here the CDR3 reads CASSYSTGTYYEQYF.

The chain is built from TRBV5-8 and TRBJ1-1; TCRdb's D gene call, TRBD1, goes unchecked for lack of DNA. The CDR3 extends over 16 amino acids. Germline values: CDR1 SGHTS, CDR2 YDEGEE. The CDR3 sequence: CASSLGQALLNTEAFF.

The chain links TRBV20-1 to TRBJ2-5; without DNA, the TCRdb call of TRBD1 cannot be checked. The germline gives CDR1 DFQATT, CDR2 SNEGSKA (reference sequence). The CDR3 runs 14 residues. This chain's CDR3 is CSASLDRSQETQYF.

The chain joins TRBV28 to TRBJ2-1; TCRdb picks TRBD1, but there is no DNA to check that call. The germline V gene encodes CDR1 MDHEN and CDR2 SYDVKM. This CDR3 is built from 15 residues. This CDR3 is CASSPGFYSYNEQFF.

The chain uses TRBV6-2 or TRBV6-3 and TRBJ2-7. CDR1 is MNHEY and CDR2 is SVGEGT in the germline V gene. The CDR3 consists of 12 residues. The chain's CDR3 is CASSFLQYEQYF.

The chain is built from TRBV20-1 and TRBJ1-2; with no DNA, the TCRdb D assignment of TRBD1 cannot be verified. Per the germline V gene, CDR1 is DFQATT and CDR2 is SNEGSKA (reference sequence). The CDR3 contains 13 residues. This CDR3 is CSAWGQGNGGYTF.

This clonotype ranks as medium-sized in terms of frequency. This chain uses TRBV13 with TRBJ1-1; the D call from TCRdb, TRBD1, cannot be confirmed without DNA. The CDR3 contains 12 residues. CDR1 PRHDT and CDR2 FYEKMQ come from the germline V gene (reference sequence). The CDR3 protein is CASSSPGTEAFF.

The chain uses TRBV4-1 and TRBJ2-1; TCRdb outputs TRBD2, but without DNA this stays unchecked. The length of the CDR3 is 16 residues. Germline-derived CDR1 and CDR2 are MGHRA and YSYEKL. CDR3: CASSQEGGYSYNEQFF.

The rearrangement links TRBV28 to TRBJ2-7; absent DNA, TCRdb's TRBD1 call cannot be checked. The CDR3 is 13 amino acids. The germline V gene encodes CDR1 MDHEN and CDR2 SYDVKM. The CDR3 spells CASWGQGDYEQYF.

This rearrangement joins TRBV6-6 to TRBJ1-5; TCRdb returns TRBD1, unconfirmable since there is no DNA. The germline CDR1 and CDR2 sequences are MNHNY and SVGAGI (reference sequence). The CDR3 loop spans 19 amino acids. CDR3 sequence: CASNVIPGTDYSYEQPQHF.

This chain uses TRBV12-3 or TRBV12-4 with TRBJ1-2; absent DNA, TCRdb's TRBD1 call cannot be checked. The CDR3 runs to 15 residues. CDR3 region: CASSRATGSNYGCTF.

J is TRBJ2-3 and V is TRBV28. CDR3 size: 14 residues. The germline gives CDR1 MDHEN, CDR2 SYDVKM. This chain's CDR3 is CASSSGWLGDTQYF.

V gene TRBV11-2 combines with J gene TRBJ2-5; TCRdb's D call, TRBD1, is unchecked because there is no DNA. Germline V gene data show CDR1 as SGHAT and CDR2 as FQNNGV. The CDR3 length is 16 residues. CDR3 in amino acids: CASSTLTGPEEETQYF.

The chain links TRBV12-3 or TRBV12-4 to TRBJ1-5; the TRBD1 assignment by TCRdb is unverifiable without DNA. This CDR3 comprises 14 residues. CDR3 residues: CASSRRGGAQPQHF.

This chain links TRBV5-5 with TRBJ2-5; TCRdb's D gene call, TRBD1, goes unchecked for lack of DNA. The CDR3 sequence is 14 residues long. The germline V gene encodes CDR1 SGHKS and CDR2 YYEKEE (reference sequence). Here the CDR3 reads CASSTRTGSETQYF.

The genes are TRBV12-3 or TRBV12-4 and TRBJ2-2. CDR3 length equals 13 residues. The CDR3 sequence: CASSFSSSGELFF.

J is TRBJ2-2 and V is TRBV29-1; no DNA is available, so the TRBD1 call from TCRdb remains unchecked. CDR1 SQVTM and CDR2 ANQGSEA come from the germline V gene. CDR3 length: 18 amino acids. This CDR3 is CSVDCPDSRLANTGELFF.

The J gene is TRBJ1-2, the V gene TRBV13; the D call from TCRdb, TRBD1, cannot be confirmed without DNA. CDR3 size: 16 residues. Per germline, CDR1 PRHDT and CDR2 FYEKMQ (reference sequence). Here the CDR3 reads CASSETGTSSFYGYTF.

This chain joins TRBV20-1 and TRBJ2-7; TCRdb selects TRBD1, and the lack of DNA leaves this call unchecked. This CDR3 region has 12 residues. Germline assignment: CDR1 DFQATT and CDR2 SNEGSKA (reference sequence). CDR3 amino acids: CSARWSGGEQYF.

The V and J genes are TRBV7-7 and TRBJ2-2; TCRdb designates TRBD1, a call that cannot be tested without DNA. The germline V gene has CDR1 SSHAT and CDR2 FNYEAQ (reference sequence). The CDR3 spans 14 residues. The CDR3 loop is CASSTGTNTGELFF.